These T cell receptor beta chains were read from a single sample in a study of CD8 T cells in ankylosing spondylitis. TCRdb re-analysed the 5' RACE reads in MiXCR, keeping a single row per CDR3 protein. The sample holds approximately 140,000 distinct CDR3 sequences; roughly 18% are singletons and the top ten take around a third. The sample consisted of blood, either unsorted or a sorted T cell fraction (not recorded which). The receptors originated from a male donor with ankylosing spondylitis. The CDR3 runs from the conserved cysteine through the conserved F or W. The D gene is left open where the match is weak. Clone sizes are given selectively: once, few, many, or a class where the clone is expanded.

>TRBJ2-7|TRBV5-1|TRBD1|-
TGCGCCAGCAGCGGGGGACAGGGGGGCTACGAGCAGTACTTC
CASSGGQGGYEQYF
>TRBJ2-3|TRBV12-3/TRBV12-4|-|-
TGTGCCAGCAGTTACGAGGGAGCGGGCACAGATACGCAGTATTTT
CASSYEGAGTDTQYF
>TRBJ1-2|TRBV29-1|-|few
TGCAGCGTTGGAGGGGTTGGCTATGGCTACACCTTC
CSVGGVGYGYTF
>TRBJ2-2|TRBV29-1|-|-
TGCAGCGTTGAAGTGGGGGCTCGAGCCGGGGAGCTGTTTTTT
CSVEVGARAGELFF
>TRBJ2-3|TRBV7-3|-|-
TGTGCCAGCAGCTTAAACCTGGCTAGCTCAGATACGCAGTATTTT
CASSLNLASSDTQYF
>TRBJ2-1|TRBV7-9|-|-
TGTGCCAGCAGCTTAGGTAAAGGGACCCACAATGAGCAGTTCTTC
CASSLGKGTHNEQFF
>TRBJ1-2|TRBV6-1|-|-
TGTGCCAGCAGCCCAACAGGGACCCCTTATGGCTACACCTTC
CASSPTGTPYGYTF
>TRBJ2-7|TRBV7-9|-|-
TGTGCCAGCAGCACCCCGGCGGGGATTAGGGAGTACGAGCAGTACTTC
CASSTPAGIREYEQYF
>TRBJ2-1|TRBV27|TRBD2|-
TGTGCCAGCAGTTTAGGGGGGGTTGCGAATGAGCAGTTCTTC
CASSLGGVANEQFF
>TRBJ2-1|TRBV5-1|TRBD1|few
TGCGCCAGCAGCTTGGGACAGGGGGCTCTATCCTACAATGAGCAGTTCTTC
CASSLGQGALSYNEQFF